This T cell receptor (beta chain) was observed in a study of CD8 T cells in ankylosing spondylitis (dated by TCRdb to 2016 to 2017). Background for the entire study: T cell receptor beta repertoires were profiled in healthy donors and ankylosing spondylitis patients so that disease-linked TCR variants could be found. The whole study cohort included over a hundred healthy donors and 25 ankylosing spondylitis patients. Peripheral blood was sampled, and synovial fluid was also collected from ankylosing spondylitis patients.

This clonotype was detected a few times. Its target antigen remains unknown. No base quality values were provided; no much bigger clone lies one nucleotide off. From the cysteine through the phenylalanine, the CDR3 covers 17 amino acids. Only the CDR3 DNA stays, 51 bases, in frame from base 1. The germline V gene gives CDR1 as SGHTA and CDR2 as FQGNSA. Germline trimming amounts to 0 bases on V and 3 bases on J, with 5 as the count of junction bases outside the gene matches. What the authors observed across the whole study: The disease-linked clones were reported as significantly enriched in matched synovial fluid samples from ankylosing spondylitis patients. Some TCR beta motif variants had previously been reported in synovial fluid and blood of reactive arthritis patients, which suggested common disease-initiation mechanisms. Blood from ankylosing spondylitis patients appeared to be characterized by a TCR beta motif made up of seven or eight highly homologous amino acid variants. A CD8+ phenotype was shown by the disease-linked clones, which were found at relatively low frequencies in peripheral blood.

TCRdb lists the instrument as Illumina HiSeq 2500. Quantitative 5'-RACE with molecular barcodes was used to prepare TCR beta libraries. The authors' pipeline ran thus. A new computational method, built on a probabilistic model of VDJ rearrangement, was used to identify disease-linked TCR variants. TCRdb redid the processing of the public reads, applying fastp at Q25 and MiXCR, and retained in-frame beta chains. Every distinct CDR3 protein forms one entry, paired with its most common genes and DNA. TCRdb assigned the V and J calls; the authors' analysis was not used. A total of around 490,000 distinct CDR3 sequences appear in this sample, 5.3% of them only once. Under 4.5% of the sample belongs to the ten largest clones.

This receptor chain uses TRBV7-2 and TRBJ2-3; TRBD2 lines up with 11 middle nucleotides. Sequenced input: blood, either unsorted or a sorted T cell fraction (not recorded which). The clonotype was recovered from a male donor with ankylosing spondylitis. The nucleotide sequence is given as TGTGCCAGCAGCTTAGCTATTAGCGGGGGGGGGACAGATACGCAGTATTTT. Its translation is CASSLAISGGGTDTQYF.